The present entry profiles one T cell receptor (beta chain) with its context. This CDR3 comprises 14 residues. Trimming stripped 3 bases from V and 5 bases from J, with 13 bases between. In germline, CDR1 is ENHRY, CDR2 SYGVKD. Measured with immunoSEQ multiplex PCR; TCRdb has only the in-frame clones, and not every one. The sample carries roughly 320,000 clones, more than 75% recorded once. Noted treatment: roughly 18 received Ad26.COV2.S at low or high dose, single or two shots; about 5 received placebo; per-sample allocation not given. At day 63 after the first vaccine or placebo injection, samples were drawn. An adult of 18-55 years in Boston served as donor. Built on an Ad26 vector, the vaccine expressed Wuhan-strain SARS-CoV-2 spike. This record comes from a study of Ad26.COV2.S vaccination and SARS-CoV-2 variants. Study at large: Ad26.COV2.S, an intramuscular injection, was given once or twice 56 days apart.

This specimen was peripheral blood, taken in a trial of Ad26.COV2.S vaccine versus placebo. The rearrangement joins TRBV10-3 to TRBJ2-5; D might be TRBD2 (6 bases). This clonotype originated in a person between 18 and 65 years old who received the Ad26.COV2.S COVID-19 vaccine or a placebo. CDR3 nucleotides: TGTGCCATCAGTGATGGTAGCGGTCGGGAGACCCAGTACTTC. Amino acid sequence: CAISDGSGRETQYF.